This TCR beta chain came from a study of T cells in Graves' hyperthyroidism and ophthalmopathy. About the research overall: Blood from the periphery was taken at initial diagnosis, before any treatment.

Any patient presenting with uncontrolled infection, other autoimmune disease, pregnancy or lactation was left out. With respect to this clonotype: An end of the junction does not agree with germline; a read error may underlie this.

The CDR3 spans 16 residues. The germline gives CDR1 MDHEN, CDR2 SYDVKM. TCR beta CDR3 sequences were amplified from RNA transcripts. Using the HTBI primer set, a first-round RT-PCR was run on the TCR CDR3. TCRdb analysed the multiplex PCR reads with MiXCR anew, one entry per CDR3 protein. The sample includes some 350,000 distinct CDR3 sequences, 12% to 15% seen only once; the top ten take 30% to 40%. V usage is TRBV28 and J usage is TRBJ1-1; the D gene is possibly TRBD1 (5 bases). The sequencing input was blood. The receptor was isolated from a woman aged 40 to 55 with Graves' ophthalmopathy. CDR3: CAGSGGGSSMNTEAFF. The CDR3, as DNA: TGTGCCGGCAGTGGGGGGGGGTCCTCCATGAACACTGAAGCTTTCTTT.